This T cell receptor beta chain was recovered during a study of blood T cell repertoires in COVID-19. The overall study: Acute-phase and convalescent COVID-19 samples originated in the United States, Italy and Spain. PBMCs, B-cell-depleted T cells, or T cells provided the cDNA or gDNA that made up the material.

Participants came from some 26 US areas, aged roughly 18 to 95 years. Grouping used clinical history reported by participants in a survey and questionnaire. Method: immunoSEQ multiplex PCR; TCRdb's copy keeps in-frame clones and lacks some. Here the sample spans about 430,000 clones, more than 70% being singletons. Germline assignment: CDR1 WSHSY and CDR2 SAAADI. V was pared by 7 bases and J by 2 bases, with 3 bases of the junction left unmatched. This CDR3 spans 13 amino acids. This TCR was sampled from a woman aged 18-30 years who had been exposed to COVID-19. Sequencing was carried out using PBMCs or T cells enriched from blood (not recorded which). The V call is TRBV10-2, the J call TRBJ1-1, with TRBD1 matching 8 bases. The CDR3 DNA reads TGCGCCAGCAATGGACAGGGCAACACTGAAGCTTTCTTT. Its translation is CASNGQGNTEAFF.